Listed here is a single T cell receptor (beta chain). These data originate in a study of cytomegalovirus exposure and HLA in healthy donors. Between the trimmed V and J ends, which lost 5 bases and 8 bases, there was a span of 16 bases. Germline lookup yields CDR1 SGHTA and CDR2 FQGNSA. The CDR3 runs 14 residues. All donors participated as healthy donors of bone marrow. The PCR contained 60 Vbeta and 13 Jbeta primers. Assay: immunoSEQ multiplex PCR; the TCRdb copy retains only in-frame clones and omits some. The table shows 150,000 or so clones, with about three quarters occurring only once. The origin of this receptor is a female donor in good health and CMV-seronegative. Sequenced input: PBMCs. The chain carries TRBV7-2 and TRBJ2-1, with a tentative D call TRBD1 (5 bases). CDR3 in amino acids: CASSQGGLADEQFF. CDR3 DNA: TGTGCCAGCAGCCAGGGTGGGTTAGCCGATGAGCAGTTCTTC.